The present TCR beta chain was sequenced within a study of blood T cell repertoires in COVID-19. Profiling relied on immunoSEQ multiplex PCR, and the TCRdb table lists in-frame clones only, not all of them. Among 170,000 or so clones listed, around 87% were seen once. Sequenced: peripheral blood. The TCR comes from a woman aged 18 to 35 who had recovered from COVID-19.

This chain's CDR3 is CTSRPDRCDQPQHF. CDR3 DNA sequence: TGCACCAGCAGACCCGACAGGTGCGATCAGCCCCAGCATTTT. This chain links TRBV1 with TRBJ1-5; TRBD1 is the table's D call and was not checked against the DNA. TRBV1 is described as a pseudogene. The CDR3 loop spans 14 amino acids.